This TCR beta chain came from a study of human T cells and chemical hapten exposure. General observations from the study: TCRs above 1 in 1000 frequency stayed constant with DPC sensitization.

Time point: pre-sensitization, week 0. Treatment meaning: therapeutic diphenylcyclopropenone sensitization with weekly scalp DPC. This clonotype was recorded a few times. Its antigen remains unknown. TCRdb reprocessed the RACE reads with MiXCR, giving one entry per CDR3 protein. The profile shows 200,000 to 300,000 distinct CDR3 sequences, roughly 8.9% of them singletons. The CDR3 length is 13 residues. The germline V and J ends were trimmed by 0 bases and 6 bases, with 9 bases remaining between them. Germline lookup yields CDR1 LGHNA and CDR2 YSLEER. Here the sequenced sample was whole blood, taken in connection with sensitization to the hapten diphenylcyclopropenone (DPC). The sequence derives from a middle-aged woman with alopecia areata. Some clones in this sample may be carry-over from other donors' samples. The chain employs TRBV4-3 and TRBJ2-7; D is ambiguous. CDR3 protein: CASSQDLRTEQYF. As DNA, the CDR3 is TGCGCCAGCAGCCAAGATTTGCGGACCGAGCAGTACTTC.